Listed below are T cell receptor beta chains from one sample, sequenced in a study of shared clonotypes between healthy human individuals. TCRdb's copy holds only in-frame clones and misses some; the assay was immunoSEQ multiplex PCR. Of 550,000 to 700,000 clones in the sample, roughly 72% are singletons; the top ten hold around 2%. The sequenced sample consisted of memory CD4+ T cells sorted from blood. The receptors here all came from a woman in her twenties or thirties in good health. CDR3s include the opening cysteine and the closing phenylalanine or tryptophan. A D gene is named only where the DNA matches it firmly. The listing skips clone size in some rows; elsewhere it reads once, few, many or a size class.

clone size,J gene,V gene,D gene,CDR3 DNA,CDR3 protein
.,TRBJ2-7,TRBV28,.,TGTGCCAGCAGTTTTAGACTGAGCTCCTACGAGCAGTACTTC,CASSFRLSSYEQYF
.,TRBJ1-5,TRBV2,TRBD1,TGTGCCAGCAGTGACAGGGGGCGTTCTCAGCCCCAGCATTTT,CASSDRGRSQPQHF
.,TRBJ2-1,TRBV14,.,TGTGCCAGCAGCCAAGTGGGGGAGTCCAATGAGCAGTTCTTC,CASSQVGESNEQFF
.,TRBJ2-3,TRBV9,.,TGTGCCAGCAGCGTAGGGGCGAGGGGAAGCACAGATACGCAGTATTTT,CASSVGARGSTDTQYF
.,TRBJ2-2,TRBV28,TRBD1,TGTGCCAGCAGTGGAGACAGGGGTGATTATGACACCGGGGAGCTGTTTTTT,CASSGDRGDYDTGELFF
few,TRBJ2-5,TRBV5-6,.,TGTGCCAGCAGCTTCGGAGAGGAGGACCAAGAGACCCAGTACTTC,CASSFGEEDQETQYF
.,TRBJ2-1,TRBV27,TRBD1,TGTGCCAGCAGGTTAGACAGGGCATCCTACAATGAGCAGTTCTTC,CASRLDRASYNEQFF
.,TRBJ1-1,TRBV29-1,TRBD1,TGCAGCGTCGAATACCGGGACAGGGGCACTGAAGCTTTCTTT,CSVEYRDRGTEAFF
.,TRBJ2-3,TRBV5-1,.,TGCGCCAGCAGCTCCCAGGCGGGAAGCACAGATACGCAGTATTTT,CASSSQAGSTDTQYF
.,TRBJ2-7,TRBV5-1,.,TGCGCCAGCAGCTGGGGCTCCTACGAGCAGTACTTC,CASSWGSYEQYF
.,TRBJ2-5,TRBV7-6,.,TGTGCCAGCAGCTCGACTAGTCGAGAGACCCAGTACTTC,CASSSTSRETQYF
.,TRBJ2-3,TRBV19,TRBD2,TGTGCCAGTAGTCCGCTAGCGGGGACTAGCACAGATACGCAGTATTTT,CASSPLAGTSTDTQYF
.,TRBJ1-3,TRBV28,.,TGTGCCAGCAGTTCGTACGGGGTTGGAAACACCATATATTTT,CASSSYGVGNTIYF
.,TRBJ1-4,TRBV5-4,.,TGTGCCAGCAGCCAAAGGAAGGGTAACCCTGAAAAACTGTTTTTT,CASSQRKGNPEKLFF
.,TRBJ2-1,TRBV12-5,TRBD2,TGTGCTAGTGGTTTGGTTCTAGCGGGAGGGAGGTTAACCTACAATGAGCAGTTCTTC,CASGLVLAGGRLTYNEQFF
.,TRBJ2-7,TRBV7-2,TRBD1,TGTGCCAGCAGCTTAGCGCAGGGGGCGGGCTACGAGCAGTACTTC,CASSLAQGAGYEQYF
few,TRBJ1-5,TRBV18,.,TGTGCCAGCTCACCAAGGGGTGCCGGGAATCAGCCCCAGCATTTT,CASSPRGAGNQPQHF
few,TRBJ2-6,TRBV30,.,TGTGCCTGGAGCAGGGACACTGGTTACTCTGGGGCCAACGTCCTGACTTTC,CAWSRDTGYSGANVLTF
.,TRBJ1-1,TRBV27,.,TGTGCCAGCAGTTTAGTAGGGGGGCCTGAAGCTTTCTTT,CASSLVGGPEAFF
.,TRBJ1-2,TRBV4-2,.,TGTGCCAGCAGCCAAGCGCCTCAGGGGAACTATGGCTACACCTTC,CASSQAPQGNYGYTF
.,TRBJ2-7,TRBV7-9,.,TGTGCCAGCAGCTTAGAGGCCGGTCTCGGGGGATTGCACGAGCAGTACTTC,CASSLEAGLGGLHEQYF
.,TRBJ2-5,TRBV19,TRBD2,TGTGCCAGTAGTTCCACCAGACTAGCGGGAGGCAGGGGAGAGACCCAGTACTTC,CASSSTRLAGGRGETQYF
.,TRBJ2-3,TRBV2,.,TGTGCCAGCAGTGAAACTTGGGTTTCAGATACGCAGTATTTT,CASSETWVSDTQYF
.,TRBJ1-2,TRBV11-2,.,TGTGCCAGCAGCTTAGGCAGGGCTAACTATGGCTACACCTTC,CASSLGRANYGYTF
.,TRBJ2-2,TRBV2,TRBD2,TGTGCCAGCAGGCGGACTAGCGGGAGCGCCGGGGAGCTGTTTTTT,CASRRTSGSAGELFF
.,TRBJ2-7,TRBV29-1,TRBD1,TGCAGCGTCGAGGGGGCAGACTACGAGCAGTACTTC,CSVEGADYEQYF
.,TRBJ1-2,TRBV6-1,.,TGTGCCAGCAGCGAGCGCCGCTTACTCAACTATGGCTACACCTTC,CASSERRLLNYGYTF
.,TRBJ1-5,TRBV19,TRBD1,TGTGCCAGTAGTTTATTACGGGACAGCCCTTTATATAGCAATCAGCCCCAGCATTTT,CASSLLRDSPLYSNQPQHF